This paragraph covers one T cell receptor (beta chain) sequence. TCRdb analysed the 5' RACE reads with MiXCR anew, one entry per CDR3 protein. The table records about 300,000 distinct CDR3 sequences, 8.7% of them present only once. The data are from a study of T cells after yellow fever vaccination. From germline, CDR1 is LGHNA and CDR2 YSLEER. V was pared by 0 bases and J by 6 bases, with 11 bases between. The CDR3 length is 14 residues. Source: CD4+ T cells sorted from PBMCs, taken 5 days after the yellow fever booster vaccination. The rearrangement uses TRBV4-3 and TRBJ1-2; D is unresolved. This TCR derives from a man between 18 and 35 years old who received the YFV17D yellow fever vaccine. The CDR3: CASSQELSEHGYTF. The CDR3 nucleotides are TGCGCCAGCAGCCAAGAATTGTCGGAACATGGCTACACCTTC.